Listed below are T cell receptor beta chains from one sample, sequenced in a study of siplizumab effects on memory and regulatory T cells. Assay used: immunoSEQ multiplex PCR; TCRdb lists only in-frame clones, some missing. The table lists more than 95,000 clones, about 94% of them singletons. Sequenced material: non-Treg CD4+ T cells sorted from blood. The receptors originated from a human donor in good health. CDR3s include the opening cysteine and the closing phenylalanine or tryptophan. The D gene is left open where the match is weak.

v_gene	len	j_gene	d_gene	CDR3nt	CDR3aa
TRBV5-4	15	TRBJ2-3	.	TGTGCCAGCAGCTTACGTTCCTCCTCCGCAGATACGCAGTATTTT	CASSLRSSSADTQYF
TRBV25-1	14	TRBJ1-3	.	TGTGCCAGCAGTGCGGCGAACTCTGGAAACACCATATATTTT	CASSAANSGNTIYF
TRBV7-2	14	TRBJ1-6	TRBD1	TGTGCCAGCAGCCGGACAGGATTTAATTCACCCCTCCACTTT	CASSRTGFNSPLHF
TRBV14	12	TRBJ2-5	.	TGTGCCAGCAGGCATGCTGGAGAGACCCAGTACTTC	CASRHAGETQYF
TRBV4-1	16	TRBJ2-5	TRBD1	TGCGCCAGCAGCCACATCGGACAGGGTCTAAGGGAGACCCAGTACTTC	CASSHIGQGLRETQYF
TRBV5-1	14	TRBJ2-7	TRBD1	TGCGCCAGCAGCCCGGACAGGGGGGACTACGAGCAGTACTTC	CASSPDRGDYEQYF
TRBV28	11	TRBJ2-5	.	TGTGCCAGCAGTTTACAAGAGACCCAGTACTTC	CASSLQETQYF
TRBV2	15	TRBJ2-6	.	TGTGCCAGCAGTGAAAGAACAGGTGGGGCCAACGTCCTGACTTTC	CASSERTGGANVLTF
TRBV6-1	21	TRBJ2-7	TRBD2	TGTGCCAGCAGTGAAGCGCGAAGGGTAGCGGGGGCGCGACTACACCCCTACGAGCAGTACTTC	CASSEARRVAGARLHPYEQYF
TRBV4-2	18	TRBJ1-2	TRBD1	TGTGCCAGCAGCCCGGCTGAGGGGGGACAGGGCAGCAGCTATGGCTACACCTTC	CASSPAEGGQGSSYGYTF